The T cell receptor beta chain described here comes from a study of blood T cell repertoires in COVID-19. Only one count was recorded for this clone. Trimming shortened V by 5 bases and J by 0 bases, and 11 bases separated the two germline ends. The CDR3 is 15 residues long. Germline V CDR1 and CDR2: LGHDT, YNNKEL (reference sequence). Produced via immunoSEQ multiplex PCR; TCRdb's table is partial and in-frame only. The profile shows 150,000 to 200,000 clones, 83% of them singletons. What was sequenced was peripheral blood. The receptor comes from a woman aged 65 to 85 with COVID-19, enrolled during active disease. The chain combines TRBV3-1 (or the pseudogene TRBV3-2) with TRBJ2-1; D uncertain. The CDR3 DNA sequence: TGTGCCAGCAGCTTCGCGAGGAGCTCCTACAATGAGCAGTTCTTC. It is translated as CASSFARSSYNEQFF.